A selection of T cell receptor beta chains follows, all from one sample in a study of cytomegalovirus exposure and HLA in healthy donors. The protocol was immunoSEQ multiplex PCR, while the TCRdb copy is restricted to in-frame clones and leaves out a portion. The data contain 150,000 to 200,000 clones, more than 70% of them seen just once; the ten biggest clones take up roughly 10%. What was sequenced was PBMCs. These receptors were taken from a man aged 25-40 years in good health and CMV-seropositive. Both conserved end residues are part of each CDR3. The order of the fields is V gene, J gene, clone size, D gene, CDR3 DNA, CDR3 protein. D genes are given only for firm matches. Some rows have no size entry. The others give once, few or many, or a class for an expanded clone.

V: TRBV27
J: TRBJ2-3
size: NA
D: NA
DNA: TGTGCCAGCAGTTTGAGGGGGGGTCTAAGCACAGATACGCAGTATTTT
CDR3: CASSLRGGLSTDTQYF

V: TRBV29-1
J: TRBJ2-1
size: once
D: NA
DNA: TGCAGCGTTGAAGCCCCTGACAGGAGTACCTACAATGAGCAGTTCTTC
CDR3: CSVEAPDRSTYNEQFF

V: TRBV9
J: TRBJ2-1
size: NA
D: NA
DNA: TGTGCCAGCAGCGTAAGTACTGTGTCCTCGTACAATGAGCAGTTCTTC
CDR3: CASSVSTVSSYNEQFF

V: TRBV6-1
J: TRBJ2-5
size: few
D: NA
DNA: TGTGCCAGCAGCCTAAACGGGGGATTAGGGGAGACCCAGTACTTC
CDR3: CASSLNGGLGETQYF

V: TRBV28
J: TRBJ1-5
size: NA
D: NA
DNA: TGTGCCAGTCGGAGCGATCAGCCCCAGCATTTT
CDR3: CASRSDQPQHF

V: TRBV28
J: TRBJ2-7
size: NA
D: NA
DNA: TGTGCCAGCAGTTCCGCGACGAGGCCCCCCTACGAGCAGTACTTC
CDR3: CASSSATRPPYEQYF

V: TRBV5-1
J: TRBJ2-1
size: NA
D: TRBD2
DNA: TGCGCCAGCAGCTTGGGGCGAGCGGGGAACTACAATGAGCAGTTCTTC
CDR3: CASSLGRAGNYNEQFF

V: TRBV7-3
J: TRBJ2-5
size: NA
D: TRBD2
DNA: TGTGCCAGCAGCCCAACTAGCGGGAGGGCCCAAGAGACCCAGTACTTC
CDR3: CASSPTSGRAQETQYF

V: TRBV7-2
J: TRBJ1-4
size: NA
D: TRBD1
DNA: TGTGCCAGCAAGGAGGGGGCGCGGGGAAAACTGTTTTTT
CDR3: CASKEGARGKLFF

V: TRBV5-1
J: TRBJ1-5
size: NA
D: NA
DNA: TGCGCCAGCAGCTTGGGTGTCGAAGGAGGTCAGCCCCAGCATTTT
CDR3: CASSLGVEGGQPQHF

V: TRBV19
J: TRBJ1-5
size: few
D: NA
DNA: TGTGCCAGTAGTATAGCCAATAGCAATCAGCCCCAGCATTTT
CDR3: CASSIANSNQPQHF

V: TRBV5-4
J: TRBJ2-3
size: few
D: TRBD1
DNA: TGTGCCAGCAGCTTTTCACAGGGGCCGGATACGCAGTATTTT
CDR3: CASSFSQGPDTQYF

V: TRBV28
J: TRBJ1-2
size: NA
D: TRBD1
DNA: TGTGCCAGCAGCCAAGGTGACAGGGCCTATGGCTACACCTTC
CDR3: CASSQGDRAYGYTF

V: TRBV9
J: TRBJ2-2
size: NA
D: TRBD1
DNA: TGTGCCAGCACGGACAGGGGAGGCACCGGGGAGCTGTTTTTT
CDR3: CASTDRGGTGELFF

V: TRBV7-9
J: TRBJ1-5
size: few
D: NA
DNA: TGTGCCAGCAGCAAGGGGGGGCATAATTATCAGCCCCAGCATTTT
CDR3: CASSKGGHNYQPQHF

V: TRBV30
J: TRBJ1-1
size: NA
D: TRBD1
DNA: TGTGCCTGCTCCGGGACAGCGAACACTGAAGCTTTCTTT
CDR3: CACSGTANTEAFF

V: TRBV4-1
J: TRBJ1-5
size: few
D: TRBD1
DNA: TGCGCCAGCAGCCCCTCGACAGGGGGGGCGGGATATCAGCCCCAGCATTTT
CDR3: CASSPSTGGAGYQPQHF

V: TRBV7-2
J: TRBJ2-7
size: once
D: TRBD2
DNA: TGTGCCAGCGGTCGACAGCGGGAGTACGAGCAGTACTTC
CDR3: CASGRQREYEQYF

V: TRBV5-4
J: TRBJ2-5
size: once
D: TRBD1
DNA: TGTGCCAGCAGCTTGCCCCAGGGGGCTGCCATAGAGACCCAGTACTTC
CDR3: CASSLPQGAAIETQYF

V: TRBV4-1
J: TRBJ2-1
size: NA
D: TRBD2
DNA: TGCGCCAGCAGCCGCTCTGATCTAGCGGGACATAATGAGCAGTTCTTC
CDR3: CASSRSDLAGHNEQFF

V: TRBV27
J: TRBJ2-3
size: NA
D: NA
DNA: TGTGCCAGCAGTTCCGACATGCTGTCTGGCACAGATACGCAGTATTTT
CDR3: CASSSDMLSGTDTQYF

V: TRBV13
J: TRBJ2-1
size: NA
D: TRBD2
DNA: TGTGCCAGCAGCTCAACCGGGCGCGGGGGACTTTACAATGAGCAGTTCTTC
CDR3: CASSSTGRGGLYNEQFF

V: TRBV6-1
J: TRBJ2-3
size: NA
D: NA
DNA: TGTGCCAGCATAGCGGACCCTACAGATACGCAGTATTTT
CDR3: CASIADPTDTQYF

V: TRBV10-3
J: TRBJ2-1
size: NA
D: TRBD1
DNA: TGTGCCAGCCTCCTGGGACAGGGGGTGAATGAGCAGTTCTTC
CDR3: CASLLGQGVNEQFF

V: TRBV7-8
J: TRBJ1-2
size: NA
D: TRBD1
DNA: TGTGCCAGCAGCTTAAACAGGGGAGGAAAAGGCTACACCTTC
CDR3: CASSLNRGGKGYTF

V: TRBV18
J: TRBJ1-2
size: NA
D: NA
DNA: TGTGCCAGCTCACCACCGCCCGCAGTCCACACCTTC
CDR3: CASSPPPAVHTF

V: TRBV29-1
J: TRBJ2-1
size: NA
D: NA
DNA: TGCAGCGTTGATGGGTGGGCAGGGGAAAATGAGCAGTTCTTC
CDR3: CSVDGWAGENEQFF

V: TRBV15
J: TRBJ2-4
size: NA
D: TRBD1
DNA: TGTGCCACCACCAAGGCAAGGGGGCTAGACATTCAGTACTTC
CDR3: CATTKARGLDIQYF

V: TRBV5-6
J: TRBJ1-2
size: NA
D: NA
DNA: TGTGCCAGCAGCTTGGTTCTCAGTGAAGCTAACTATGGCTACACCTTC
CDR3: CASSLVLSEANYGYTF

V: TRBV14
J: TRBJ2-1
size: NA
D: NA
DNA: TGTGCCAGCAGCCACCTCTTACTCCCGACAGAAAATGAGCAGTTCTTC
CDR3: CASSHLLLPTENEQFF

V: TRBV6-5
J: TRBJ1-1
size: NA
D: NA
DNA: TGTGCCAGCAGTTACCCGGCGGGGGCGGGCACTGAAGCTTTCTTT
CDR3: CASSYPAGAGTEAFF

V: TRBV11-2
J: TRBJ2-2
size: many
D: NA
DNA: TGTGCCAGCAGCTTAGCGCCAGGGGGGACCGGGGAGCTGTTTTTT
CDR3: CASSLAPGGTGELFF

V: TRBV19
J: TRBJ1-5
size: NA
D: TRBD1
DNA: TGTGCCAGTAGTATAGGGGACAGGGGTGGCAATCAGCCCCAGCATTTT
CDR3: CASSIGDRGGNQPQHF

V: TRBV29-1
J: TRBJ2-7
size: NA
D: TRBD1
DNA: TGCAGCGTTGAGGGACAGGGAAAGTACGAGCAGTACTTC
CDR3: CSVEGQGKYEQYF

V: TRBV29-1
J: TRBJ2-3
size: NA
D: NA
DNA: TGCAGCGTTTCGACAGCCCGCACAGATACGCAGTATTTT
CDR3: CSVSTARTDTQYF

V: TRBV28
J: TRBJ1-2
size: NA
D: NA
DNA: TGTGCCAGCAGTCCGGCCGGGTATGGCTACACCTTC
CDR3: CASSPAGYGYTF

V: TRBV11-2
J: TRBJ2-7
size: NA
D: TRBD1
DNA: TGTGCCAGCAGCCGAAGGACAGGGGGGCACGAGCAGTACTTC
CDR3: CASSRRTGGHEQYF

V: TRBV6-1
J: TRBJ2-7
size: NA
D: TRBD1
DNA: TGTGCCAGCACCCCGGGACAGGGGATCTACGAGCAGTACTTC
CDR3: CASTPGQGIYEQYF

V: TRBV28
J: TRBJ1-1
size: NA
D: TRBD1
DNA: TGTGCCAGCAGCCGTCCCGGGACAGGTTTGAACACTGAAGCTTTCTTT
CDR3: CASSRPGTGLNTEAFF

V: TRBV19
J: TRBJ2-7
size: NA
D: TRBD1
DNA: TGTGCCAGTGCCGACAGGGCCTACTCCTACGAGCAGTACTTC
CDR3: CASADRAYSYEQYF

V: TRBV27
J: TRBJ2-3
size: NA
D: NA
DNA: TGTGCCAGCAGTTTAACAGGCACTAGCACAGATACGCAGTATTTT
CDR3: CASSLTGTSTDTQYF

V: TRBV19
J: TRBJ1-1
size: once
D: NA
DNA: TGTGCCAGTAGTAAGCATACAGGGAGTGTAACTGAAGCTTTCTTT
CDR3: CASSKHTGSVTEAFF

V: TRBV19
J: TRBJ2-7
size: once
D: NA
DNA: TGTGCCAGTAGTATAGTGTTAACGGGACTCCGGGACTACGAGCAGTACTTC
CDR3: CASSIVLTGLRDYEQYF